One T cell receptor beta chain is described in this entry. As yet, its antigen is unknown. The TCR beta CDR3 regions underwent amplification using RNA transcripts as the source. HTBI primers drove first-round RT-PCR of the TCR CDR3. TCRdb passed the multiplex PCR reads through MiXCR, listing each CDR3 protein once. Of about 520,000 distinct CDR3 sequences in the sample, less than 25% are singletons; the top ten hold approximately 26%. This sample was taken from a study of T cells in Graves' hyperthyroidism and ophthalmopathy. Study-level results: In the analysis, a 13 V-J model separated ophthalmopathy from stable hyperthyroidism.

Hyperthyroidism of Graves' type that showed no ophthalmopathy progression within 18 months was stable. From germline, CDR1 is MDHEN and CDR2 SYDVKM. V lost 2 bases to trimming and J lost 4 bases; unmatched junction nucleotides: 5. The length of the CDR3 is 14 residues. The chain combines TRBV28 with TRBJ2-7; 7 bases fit TRBD2. The TCR originated in a man younger than 35 with Graves' hyperthyroidism. Sequenced material: blood. The CDR3 nucleotides are TGTGCCAGCAGTTTAGTGGGGGGGATATACGAGCAGTACTTC. This translates into CASSLVGGIYEQYF.